Following are 15 T cell receptor beta chains from one sample sequenced in a study of regulatory T cells in long-lasting Graves disease (dated by TCRdb to about 2021). The library was made by multiplex PCR. Sequencing was carried out with an Illumina HiSeq 4000. To build TCR beta libraries, CDR3 regions were amplified by Arm-PCR using iRepertoire HTBI primers. The public reads were reanalyzed by TCRdb: fastp trimming at Q25, MiXCR alignment, in-frame beta chains only. All rows with the same CDR3 protein become a single entry with the most common DNA and genes. Counted in this sample were about 300,000 distinct CDR3 sequences; 15% to 20% of them appeared once. The ten top clones hold about 36% of the sample. The time point label here, explained by the study, means: newly diagnosed GD, antithyroid drugs for less than 3 months. For both TCR sequencing and RNA sequencing, RNA was extracted from PBMCs in TRIzol.

The material was peripheral blood mononuclear cells (PBMCs), obtained at new diagnosis, from a patient treated with antithyroid drugs. The receptors come from a female donor with Graves disease.

V is TRBV5-5 and J is TRBJ1-2; D unresolved. The length of the CDR3 is 15 residues. The V and J ends lost 4 bases and 2 bases respectively, with 15 bases between them. From germline, CDR1 is SGHKS and CDR2 YYEKEE (reference sequence). The CDR3 spells CASSPWSGLNYGYTF. CDR3 DNA sequence: TGTGCCAGCAGCCCGTGGTCGGGATTGAACTATGGCTACACCTTC.

The table lists this clonotype with many counts. The rearrangement uses TRBV20-1 and TRBJ2-3, with D possibly being TRBD1 (6 bases). There are 17 residues in the CDR3. V was shortened by 4 bases and J by 3 bases, with 23 bases between the two germline ends. CDR1 and CDR2 from the germline V gene are DFQATT and SNEGSKA (reference sequence). CDR3 protein: CSATHPPPTGNTDTQYF. The CDR3 nucleotides read TGCAGTGCTACCCACCCCCCCCCCACAGGGAATACAGATACGCAGTATTTT.

This sequence joins TRBV9 and TRBJ1-2; 10 bases map to TRBD1. This CDR3 has 15 residues. Germline V CDR1 and CDR2: SGDLS, YYNGEE. V shed 0 bases, J shed 3 bases, and the junction held 2 bases outside the gene matches. The DNA of the CDR3 is TGTGCCAGCAGCGTAGTCGGGACAGGGGACTATGGCTACACCTTC. This encodes CASSVVGTGDYGYTF.

With regard to this clonotype: Being one base from a much bigger clone, this may be a read error. The rearrangement uses TRBV7-2 and TRBJ1-3; possible D gene TRBD1, 5 bases. Germline lookup yields CDR1 SGHTA and CDR2 FQGNSA. The CDR3 sequence is 16 residues long. The V gene lost 0 bases and the J gene lost 0 bases, with 9 bases spanning the gap. CDR3 in DNA: TGTGCCAGCAGCTTAGCGGGGCCGAGCTCTGGAAACACCATATATTTT. This gives the protein CASSLAGPSSGNTIYF.

The chain has TRBV11-2 and TRBJ2-1; 8 positions agree with TRBD2. The J segment lost 2 bases and the V segment lost 4 bases, leaving 4 bases of the junction unmatched. Germline values: CDR1 SGHAT, CDR2 FQNNGV. The CDR3 has 15 amino acids. Here the CDR3 DNA reads TGTGCCAGCAGCTCAGGACTAGCCACCTACAATGAGCAGTTCTTC. Residues: CASSSGLATYNEQFF.

This clonotype was detected a few times. The V and J genes are TRBV29-1 and TRBJ1-1; D remains ambiguous. The CDR3 extends over 13 amino acids. Trimming left V 0 bases short and J 3 bases short, with 8 bases between. CDR1 and CDR2 from the germline V gene are SQVTM and ANQGSEA. The CDR3 bases are TGCAGCGTTGAAGATCTCGGGGACACTGAAGCTTTCTTT. Protein sequence: CSVEDLGDTEAFF.

A remark on this clonotype: A much larger clone lies one base from this, so it may be a read error. The CDR3 loop reads CASSPGVSGLYYEQYF. For the CDR3, the DNA is TGTGCCAGCAGCCCGGGGGTGAGCGGGCTTTACTACGAGCAGTACTTC. This chain connects TRBV9 to TRBJ2-7; maybe TRBD2 (6 bases). The CDR3 runs 16 residues. V was trimmed by 4 bases and J by 3 bases, leaving 20 bases between them. Germline CDR1 SGDLS, CDR2 YYNGEE.

As for this clonotype: A much more abundant neighbour one base away suggests this may be a read error. This sequence joins TRBV11-2 and TRBJ2-7; TRBD2 might be the D (6 bases). Germline CDR1 and CDR2: SGHAT and FQNNGV. Between the trimmed V and J ends, which lost 4 bases and 1 base, there was a span of 11 bases. This CDR3 contains 14 residues. CDR3 DNA sequence: TGTGCCAGCAGCTCCCTAGCGATATCCTACGAGCAGTACTTC. Translated, it gives CASSSLAISYEQYF.

To note about this clonotype: Since no conserved phenylalanine or tryptophan closes the CDR3, a read error is the likely cause. V and J are TRBV4-1 and TRBJ2-5, with TRBD1 matching over 8 bases. Germline CDR1 and CDR2: MGHRA and YSYEKL. V dropped 1 base and J dropped 7; count of bases not matched to a gene: 14. The CDR3 runs to 17 residues. The CDR3 DNA reads TGCGCCAGCAGCCAAGTAGGACAGGGTGTGGGGGCGAGGACCCAGTACTTA. This codes for CASSQVGQGVGARTQYL.

The sample holds many counts of this clonotype. V usage is TRBV12-3 or TRBV12-4 and J usage is TRBJ2-3; TRBD2 matches 8 bases. V was clipped by 4 bases and J by 4 bases; unmatched bases: 13. The CDR3 is 17 residues long. In DNA form, the CDR3 reads TGTGCCAGCAGTTCATTCCGGACTAGCCATGGCGCAGATACGCAGTATTTT. Translated: CASSSFRTSHGADTQYF.

The CDR3 region has the DNA TGTGCCAGCAGCCAGGGGGGGGCAGGGAATTCACCCCTCCACTTT. This sequence encodes CASSQGGAGNSPLHF. The V call is TRBV7-8, the J call TRBJ1-6; TRBD1 matches at 7 bases. J was trimmed by 7 bases and V by 5 bases; bases with no gene match: 8. CDR3 length: 15 amino acids. Germline V lookup: CDR1 SGHVS, CDR2 FQNEAQ.

This chain uses TRBV24-1 with TRBJ1-2; a possible D gene is TRBD1 (5 bases). Trimming cost V 5 bases and J 3 bases, with 12 bases left between them. Germline V gives CDR1 KGHDR, CDR2 SFDVKD. There are 14 residues in the CDR3. The CDR3, as DNA: TGTGCCACCAGTGCTTCTGGGGGGGACTATGGCTACACCTTC. It is translated as CATSASGGDYGYTF.

In this sample, this clonotype turned up many times. The chain joins TRBV20-1 to TRBJ2-7; 11 bases align to TRBD2. The CDR3 is 14 residues long. Unmatched junction bases numbered 2, after V lost 3 bases and J lost 1 base. Germline loops: CDR1 DFQATT, CDR2 SNEGSKA (reference sequence). The CDR3 protein is CSASRLAGSYEQYF. In DNA form, the CDR3 reads TGCAGTGCTAGCCGACTAGCGGGGTCCTACGAGCAGTACTTC.

At least ten counts were recorded for this clonotype. The gene calls are TRBV18 and TRBJ2-2; the D gene is possibly TRBD1 (6 bases). This CDR3 has 18 residues. CDR1 and CDR2 (germline): KGHSH, LQKENI. The V gene lost 3 bases and the J gene lost 4 bases, with 21 bases spanning the gap. The CDR3 sequence is CASSPPGTMREGTGELFF. Here the CDR3 DNA reads TGTGCCAGCTCACCCCCCGGGACAATGCGCGAAGGCACCGGGGAGCTGTTTTTT. Supplemented by reference TRBV18 and TRBJ2-2, the full variable domain reads NAGVMQNPRHLVRRRGQEARLRCSPMKGHSHVYWYRQLPEEGLKFMVYLQKENIIDESGMPKERFSAEFPKEGPSILRIQQVVRGDSAAYFCASSPPGTMREGTGELFFGEGSRLTVL.

This clonotype was found many times. The chain uses TRBV7-6 and TRBJ1-4; D unresolved. Trimming stripped 0 bases from V and 4 bases from J, with 9 bases between. The germline V gene has CDR1 SGHVS and CDR2 FNYEAQ. This CDR3 has 15 amino acids. The CDR3 spells CASSLASADNEKLFF. DNA for the CDR3: TGTGCCAGCAGCTTAGCTTCAGCTGATAATGAAAAACTGTTTTTT. Full variable domain (remainder filled in from reference TRBV7-6 and TRBJ1-4): GAGVSQSPRYKVTKRGQDVALRCDPISGHVSLYWYRQALGQGPEFLTYFNYEAQQDKSGLPNDRFSAERPEGSISTLTIQRTEQRDSAMYRCASSLASADNEKLFFGSGTQLSVL.